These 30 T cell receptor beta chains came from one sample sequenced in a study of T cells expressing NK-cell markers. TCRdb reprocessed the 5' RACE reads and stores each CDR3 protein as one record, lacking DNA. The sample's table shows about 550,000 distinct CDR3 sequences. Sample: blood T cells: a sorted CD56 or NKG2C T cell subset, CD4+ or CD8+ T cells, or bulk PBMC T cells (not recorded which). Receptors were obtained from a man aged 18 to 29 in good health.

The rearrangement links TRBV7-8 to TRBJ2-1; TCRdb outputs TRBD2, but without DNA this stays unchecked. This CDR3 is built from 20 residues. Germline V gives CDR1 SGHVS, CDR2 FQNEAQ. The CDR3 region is CASSLVVAASGRARYNEQFF.

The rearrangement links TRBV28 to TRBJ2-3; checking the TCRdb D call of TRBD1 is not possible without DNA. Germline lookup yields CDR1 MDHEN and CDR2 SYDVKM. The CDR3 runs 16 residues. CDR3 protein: CASSLMGTGGTDTQYF.

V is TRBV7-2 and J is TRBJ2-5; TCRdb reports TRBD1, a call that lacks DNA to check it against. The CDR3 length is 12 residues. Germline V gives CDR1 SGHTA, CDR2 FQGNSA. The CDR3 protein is CASSLGTGIQYF.

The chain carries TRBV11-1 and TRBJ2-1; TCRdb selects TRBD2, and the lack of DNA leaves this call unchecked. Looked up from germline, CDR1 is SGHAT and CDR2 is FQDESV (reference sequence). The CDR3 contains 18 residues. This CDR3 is CASSPASLAGGSYNEQFF.

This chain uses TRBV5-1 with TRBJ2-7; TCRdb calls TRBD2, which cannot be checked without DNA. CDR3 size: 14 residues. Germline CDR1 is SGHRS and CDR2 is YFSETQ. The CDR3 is CASSPAGLVYEQYF.

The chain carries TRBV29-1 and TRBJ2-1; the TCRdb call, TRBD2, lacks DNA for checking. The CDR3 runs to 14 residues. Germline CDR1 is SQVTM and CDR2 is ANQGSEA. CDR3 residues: CSVGFTGGGNEQFF.

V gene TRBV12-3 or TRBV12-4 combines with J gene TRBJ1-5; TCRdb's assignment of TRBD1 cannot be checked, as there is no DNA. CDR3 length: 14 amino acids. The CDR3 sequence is CASSLVGGRGPQHF.

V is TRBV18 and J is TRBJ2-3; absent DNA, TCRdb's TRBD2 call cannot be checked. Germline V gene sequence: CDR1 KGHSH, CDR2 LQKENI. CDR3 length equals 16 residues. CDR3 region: CASSPGSTSRTDTQYF.

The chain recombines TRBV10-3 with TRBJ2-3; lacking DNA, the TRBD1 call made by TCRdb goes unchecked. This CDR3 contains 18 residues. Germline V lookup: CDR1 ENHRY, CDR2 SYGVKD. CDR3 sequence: CAITRDRGRSSSTDTQYF.

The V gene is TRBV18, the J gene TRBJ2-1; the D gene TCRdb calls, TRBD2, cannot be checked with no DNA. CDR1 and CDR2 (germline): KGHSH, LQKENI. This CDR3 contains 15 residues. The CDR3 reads CASSPPLRVVNEQFF.

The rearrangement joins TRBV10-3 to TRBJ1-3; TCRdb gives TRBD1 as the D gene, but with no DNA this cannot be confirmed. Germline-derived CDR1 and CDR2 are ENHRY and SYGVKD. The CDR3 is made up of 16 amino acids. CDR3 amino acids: CAIRVTGAGSGNTIYF.

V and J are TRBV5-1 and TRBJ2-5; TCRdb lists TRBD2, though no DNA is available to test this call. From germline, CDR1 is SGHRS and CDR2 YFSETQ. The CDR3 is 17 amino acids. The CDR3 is CASSSPSGAEYQETQYF.

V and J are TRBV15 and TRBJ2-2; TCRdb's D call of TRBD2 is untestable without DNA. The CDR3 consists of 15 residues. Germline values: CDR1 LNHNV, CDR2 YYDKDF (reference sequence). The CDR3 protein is CATGFYGRRTGELFF. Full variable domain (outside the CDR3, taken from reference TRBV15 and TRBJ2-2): DAMVIQNPRYQVTQFGKPVTLSCSQTLNHNVMYWYQQKSSQAPKLLFHYYDKDFNNEADTPDNFQSRRPNTSFCFLDIRSPGLGDTAMYLCATGFYGRRTGELFFGEGSRLTVL.

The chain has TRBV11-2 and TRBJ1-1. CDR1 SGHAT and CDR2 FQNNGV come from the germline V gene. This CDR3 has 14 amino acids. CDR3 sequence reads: CASSLASLNTEAFF.

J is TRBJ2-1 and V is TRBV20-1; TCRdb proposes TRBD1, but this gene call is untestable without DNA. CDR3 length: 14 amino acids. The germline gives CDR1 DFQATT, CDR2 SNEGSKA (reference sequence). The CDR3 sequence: CSASGGTTYNEQFF.

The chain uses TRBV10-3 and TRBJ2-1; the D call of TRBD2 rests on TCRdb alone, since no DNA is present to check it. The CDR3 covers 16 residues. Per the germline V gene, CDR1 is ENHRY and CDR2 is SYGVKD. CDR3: CAISESKGGYQAGQFF.

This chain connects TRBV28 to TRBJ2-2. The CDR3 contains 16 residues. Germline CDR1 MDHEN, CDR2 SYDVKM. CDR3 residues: CASSFPWTANTGELFF.

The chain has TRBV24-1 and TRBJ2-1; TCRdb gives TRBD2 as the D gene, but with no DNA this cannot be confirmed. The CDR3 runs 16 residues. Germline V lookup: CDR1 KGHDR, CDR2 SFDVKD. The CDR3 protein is CATSDTTSGPYNEQFF.

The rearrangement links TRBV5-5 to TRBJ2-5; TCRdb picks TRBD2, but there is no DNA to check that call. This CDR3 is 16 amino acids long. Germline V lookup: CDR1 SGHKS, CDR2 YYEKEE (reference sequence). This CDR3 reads CASSSGLAGVWETQYF.

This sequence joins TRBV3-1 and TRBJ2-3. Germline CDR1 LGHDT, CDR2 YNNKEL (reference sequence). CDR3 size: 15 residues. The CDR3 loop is CASSQAFGRTDTQYF.

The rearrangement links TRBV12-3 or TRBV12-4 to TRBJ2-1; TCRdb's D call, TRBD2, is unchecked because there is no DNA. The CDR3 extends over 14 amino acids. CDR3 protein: CASSPKSGSGEQFF.

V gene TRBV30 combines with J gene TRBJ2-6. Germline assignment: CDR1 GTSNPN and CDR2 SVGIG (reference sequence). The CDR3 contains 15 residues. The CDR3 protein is CAWSVGTSGANVLTF.

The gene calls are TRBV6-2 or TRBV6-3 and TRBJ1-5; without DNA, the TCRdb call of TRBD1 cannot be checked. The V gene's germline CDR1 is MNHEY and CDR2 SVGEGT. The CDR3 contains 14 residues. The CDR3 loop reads CASRRTGGNQPQHF.

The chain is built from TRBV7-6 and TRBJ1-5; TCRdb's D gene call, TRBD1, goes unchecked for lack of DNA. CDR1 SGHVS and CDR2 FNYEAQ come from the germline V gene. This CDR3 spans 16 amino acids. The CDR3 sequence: CASSLSPTGGNQPQHF.

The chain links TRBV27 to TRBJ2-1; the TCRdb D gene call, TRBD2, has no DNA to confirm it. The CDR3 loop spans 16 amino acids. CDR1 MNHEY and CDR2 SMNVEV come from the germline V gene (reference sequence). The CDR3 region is CASSLASGSWVNEQFF.

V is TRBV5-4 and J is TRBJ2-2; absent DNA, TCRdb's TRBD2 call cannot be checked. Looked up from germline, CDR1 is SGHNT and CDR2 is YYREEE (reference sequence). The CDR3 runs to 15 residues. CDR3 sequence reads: CASSLRRETGGELFF.

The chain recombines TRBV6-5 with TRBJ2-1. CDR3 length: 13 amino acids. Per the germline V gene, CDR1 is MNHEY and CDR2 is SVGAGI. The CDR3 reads CASTIPRVNEQFF.

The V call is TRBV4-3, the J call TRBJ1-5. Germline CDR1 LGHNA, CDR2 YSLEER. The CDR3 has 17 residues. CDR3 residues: CASSQDKQGRGNQPQHF.

CDR3: CAITETGTGSNEQYF. This chain links TRBV10-3 with TRBJ2-7; TCRdb's D call, TRBD1, is unchecked because there is no DNA. Germline loops: CDR1 ENHRY, CDR2 SYGVKD. This CDR3 is built from 15 residues.

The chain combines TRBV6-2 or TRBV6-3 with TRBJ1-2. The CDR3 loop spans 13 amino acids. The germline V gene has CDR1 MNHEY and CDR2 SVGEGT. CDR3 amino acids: CASKESSDHGYTF.